This T cell receptor (beta chain) came from a study of T cells in Graves' hyperthyroidism and ophthalmopathy (dated by TCRdb to the late 2010s). Describing the broader study: Peripheral blood samples were taken at initial diagnosis, before any treatment was given. Following sampling, methimazole starting at 30 mg daily was given to hyperthyroidism patients, and high-dose intravenous methylprednisolone was given to ophthalmopathy patients. The 95 to 100 discovery patients were divided at random into training and test sets in a 7:3 ratio. TCR Vbeta CDR3 sequencing of around 130 peripheral blood samples (roughly 41 ophthalmopathy, 75 to 85 hyperthyroidism and some 17 progressor patients) is reported in the paper. The study also compared thyroid tissue and blood T-cell repertoires from about six Graves' hyperthyroidism patients. To identify distinguishing TCR V-J signatures, a discovery cohort of 100 or so patients was used, comprising 43 with Graves' ophthalmopathy and some 60 with stable Graves' hyperthyroidism. Whether ophthalmopathy could be predicted prospectively was tested in an independent validation cohort made up of under 20 hyperthyroidism patients plus 17 patients who later progressed to ophthalmopathy. Beyond this particular receptor, the publication reports: Ophthalmopathy was separated from stable hyperthyroidism by a 13 V-J signature model, with around 88% sensitivity and roughly 81% specificity obtained in cross-validation and 80%/75% obtained in testing. Most expanded thyroid clonotypes (frequency above 0.001) were also detected in blood, suggesting blood repertoires may reflect thyroid immune responses. In validation, the model predicted progression to ophthalmopathy a median of roughly 6.5 months before onset, with about 67% sensitivity and just under 75% specificity. Sample size was not statistically predetermined, and blinding of investigators to group allocation was not performed.

TCR beta CDR3 regions were amplified from RNA transcripts. A first-round RT-PCR of the TCR CDR3 used the HTBI primer set with the Qiagen OneStep RT-PCR kit. Libraries were constructed in a second round of multiplex PCR, after which size selection and purification were performed. Libraries were sequenced paired-end with 100 bp reads on an Illumina HiSeq2000. The authors' analysis ran thus. SOAPnuke was used to process the raw data, with reads discarded if the reads contained adapters or uncalled bases, had a mean Phred below 15, or lacked an exact constant-primer or identifier match. COPE v1.2.5 was used to merge the high-quality paired reads, and each unique nucleotide sequence was defined as a clonotype. MiTCR v1.1 was used to align the clonotypes against IMGT TRBV, TRBD and TRBJ reference segments. Analysis was restricted to V-J combinations with a frequency above 0.0001, which covered over 98% of repertoires. The TCS score was defined as F50 (clonal expansion) divided by E x V (chaos), with BLOSUM62-based TCRdist calculated between CDR3 peptides within each V-J. Welch's t-statistics and random forest reduced several hundred V-J features to roughly 13, which were used in a naive Bayes classifier (R e1071). TCRdb cleaned the public reads at Q25 with fastp, built clones with MiXCR and kept in-frame beta chains. CDR3 protein duplicates are merged, each entry listing the most common genes and DNA. It is TCRdb's table, rather than the study itself, that gives the V and J calls and clone size. The sample table contains about 300,000 distinct CDR3 sequences; only one count was recorded for roughly 18% of them. The top ten clonotypes cover 35% to 45% of the sample.

Moderately to severely active disease, a Clinical Activity Score of at least 3, a NOSPECS grade of at least 4, and a duration under 3 months were present in ophthalmopathy patients. Exclusion was applied to patients with uncontrolled infections, other autoimmune diseases, pregnancy or lactation. Diagnoses were established on the basis of clinical symptoms, serum thyroxine and TRAb, thyroid ultrasound, and orbital computed tomography. Ficoll-Paque density gradient centrifugation was used to isolate PBMCs from approximately 10 ml of fresh peripheral blood. Trizol reagent was used to extract total RNA, and RNA quality was then checked on an Agilent 2100 Bioanalyzer. This clonotype has at least ten counts. The antigen it recognizes is unknown. No qualities accompany the bases; no much larger clone lies one base away. This TCR came from a man aged 45-65 years with Graves' ophthalmopathy. The sample consisted of blood.

The sequenced DNA is TGTGCCAGCAGAACAGGACCTTATGGCTACACCTTC. Its protein reads: CASRTGPYGYTF. The chain is assembled from TRBV6-1 and TRBJ1-2; TRBD1 might be the D gene, on 5 matching bases. The germline V gene gives CDR1 as MNHNS and CDR2 as SASEGT. Measured from the cysteine to the phenylalanine, the CDR3 is 12 residues long. Only the CDR3 part of the read is kept: 36 bases, read in frame from the first base. V gives up 6 bases and J gives up 5 bases, and the segment between their germline ends measures 10 bases.